The table lists the clone carrying this T cell receptor beta chain with a count of one. What it recognizes is unknown. The data derive from a study of CD8 T cells in Susac syndrome. Across the study: Among the sequenced Susac syndrome patients, six had active disease while about eight were in remission.

With 5 bases removed from V and 0 bases from J, the gap between germline ends came to 11 bases. The CDR3 sequence is 14 residues long. Germline V gene data show CDR1 as SGHVS and CDR2 as FQNEAQ. Patients with Susac syndrome met diagnostic criteria defined recently for definite or probable disease. RNA was extracted with the RNeasy kit, and a quantity of roughly 0.5 to 1 ug was reverse transcribed using random hexamers. TCRdb itself ran the immunoSEQ multiplex PCR reads through MiXCR, one entry per CDR3 protein. The sample has around 110,000 distinct CDR3 sequences, approximately 94% seen once. General study results and limits: The study recognized that its TCR sequencing and HLA analysis covered a relatively small number of individuals.

The rearrangement links TRBV7-8 to TRBJ2-7; D unresolved. Input material: CD8+ T cells from PBMCs. The TCR was taken from a human donor with Susac syndrome. For the CDR3, the DNA is TGTGCCAGCAGCCCATTGGGTCGCTCCTACGAGCAGTACTTC. Protein: CASSPLGRSYEQYF.